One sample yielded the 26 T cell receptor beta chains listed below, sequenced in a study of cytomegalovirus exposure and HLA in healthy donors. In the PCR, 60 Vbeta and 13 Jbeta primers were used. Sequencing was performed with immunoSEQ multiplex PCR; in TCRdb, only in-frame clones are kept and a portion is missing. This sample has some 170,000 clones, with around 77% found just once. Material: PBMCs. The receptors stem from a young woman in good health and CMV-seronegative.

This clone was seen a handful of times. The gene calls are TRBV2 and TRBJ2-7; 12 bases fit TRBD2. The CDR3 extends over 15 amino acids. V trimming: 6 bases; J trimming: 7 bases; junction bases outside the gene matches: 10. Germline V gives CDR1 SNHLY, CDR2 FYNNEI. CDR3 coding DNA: TGTGCCAGCAGCGTGACTAGCGGGGGAGCCAAGGAGCAGTACTTC. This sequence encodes CASSVTSGGAKEQYF.

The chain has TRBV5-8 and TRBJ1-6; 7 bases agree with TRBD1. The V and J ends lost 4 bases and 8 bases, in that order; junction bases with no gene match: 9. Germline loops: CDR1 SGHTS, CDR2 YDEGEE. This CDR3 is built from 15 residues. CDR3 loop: CASSNRQGVYSPLHF. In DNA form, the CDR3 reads TGTGCCAGCAGCAACCGACAGGGTGTATATTCACCCCTCCACTTT. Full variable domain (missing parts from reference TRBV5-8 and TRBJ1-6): EAGVTQSPTHLIKTRGQQATLRCSPISGHTSVYWYQQALGLGLQFLLWYDEGEERNRGNFPPRFSGRQFPNYSSELNVNALELEDSALYLCASSNRQGVYSPLHFGNGTRLTVT.

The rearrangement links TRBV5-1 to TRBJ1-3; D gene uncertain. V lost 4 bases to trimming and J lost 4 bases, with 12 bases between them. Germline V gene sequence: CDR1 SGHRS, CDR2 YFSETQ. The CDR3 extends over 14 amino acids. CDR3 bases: TGCGCCAGCAGCCAGGACTTTCAAGGAAACACCATATATTTT. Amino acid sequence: CASSQDFQGNTIYF. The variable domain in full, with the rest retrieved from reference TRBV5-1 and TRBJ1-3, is KAGVTQTPRYLIKTRGQQVTLSCSPISGHRSVSWYQQTPGQGLQFLFEYFSETQRNKGNFPGRFSGRQFSNSRSEMNVSTLELGDSALYLCASSQDFQGNTIYFGEGSWLTVV.

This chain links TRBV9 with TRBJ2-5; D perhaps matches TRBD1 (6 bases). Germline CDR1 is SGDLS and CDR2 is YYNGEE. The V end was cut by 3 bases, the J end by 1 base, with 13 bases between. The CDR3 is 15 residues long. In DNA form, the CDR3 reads TGTGCCAGCAGCGCGGGAACAGGGACCCAAGAGACCCAGTACTTC. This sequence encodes CASSAGTGTQETQYF.

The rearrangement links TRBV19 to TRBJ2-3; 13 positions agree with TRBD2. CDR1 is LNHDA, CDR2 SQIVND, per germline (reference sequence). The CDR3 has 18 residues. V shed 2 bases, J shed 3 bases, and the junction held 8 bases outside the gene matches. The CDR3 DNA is TGTGCCAGTAGTATAAATGAGGGGGGACTAGCGGGGACAGATACGCAGTATTTT. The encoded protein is CASSINEGGLAGTDTQYF. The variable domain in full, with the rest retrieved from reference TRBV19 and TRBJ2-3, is DGGITQSPKYLFRKEGQNVTLSCEQNLNHDAMYWYRQDPGQGLRLIYYSQIVNDFQKGDIAEGYSVSREKKESFPLTVTSAQKNPTAFYLCASSINEGGLAGTDTQYFGPGTRLTVL.

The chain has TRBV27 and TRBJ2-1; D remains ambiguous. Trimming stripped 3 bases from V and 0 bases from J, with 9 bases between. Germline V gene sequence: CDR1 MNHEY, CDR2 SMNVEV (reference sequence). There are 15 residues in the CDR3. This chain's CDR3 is CASSFGPRSYNEQFF. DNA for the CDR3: TGTGCCAGCAGTTTTGGCCCCCGCTCCTACAATGAGCAGTTCTTC.

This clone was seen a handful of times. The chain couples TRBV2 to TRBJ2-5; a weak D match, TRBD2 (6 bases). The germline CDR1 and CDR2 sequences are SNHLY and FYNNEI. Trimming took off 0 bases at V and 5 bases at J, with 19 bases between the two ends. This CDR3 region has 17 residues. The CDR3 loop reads CASSEAEGRPRGETQYF. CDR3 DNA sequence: TGTGCCAGCAGTGAAGCGGAGGGCAGGCCGCGAGGGGAGACCCAGTACTTC.

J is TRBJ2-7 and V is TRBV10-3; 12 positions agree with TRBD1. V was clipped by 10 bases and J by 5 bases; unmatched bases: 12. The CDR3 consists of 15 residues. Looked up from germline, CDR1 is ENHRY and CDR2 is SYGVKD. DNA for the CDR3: TGTGCCACCTCGTTCTCGGGACAGGGGGCGGACGAGCAGTACTTC. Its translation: CATSFSGQGADEQYF.

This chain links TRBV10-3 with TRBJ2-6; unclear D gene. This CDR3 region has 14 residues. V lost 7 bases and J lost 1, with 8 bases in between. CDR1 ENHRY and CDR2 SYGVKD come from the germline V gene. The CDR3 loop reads CAITSVSGANVLTF. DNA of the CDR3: TGTGCCATCACTTCTGTGTCTGGGGCCAACGTCCTGACTTTC.

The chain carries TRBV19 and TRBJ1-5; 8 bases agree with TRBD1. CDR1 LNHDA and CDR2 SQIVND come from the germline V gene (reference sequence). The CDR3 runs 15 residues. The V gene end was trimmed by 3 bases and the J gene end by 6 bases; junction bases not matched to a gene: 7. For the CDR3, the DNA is TGTGCCAGTAGTATCCCCAGGGGGCGCGGTCAGCCCCAGCATTTT. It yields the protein CASSIPRGRGQPQHF.

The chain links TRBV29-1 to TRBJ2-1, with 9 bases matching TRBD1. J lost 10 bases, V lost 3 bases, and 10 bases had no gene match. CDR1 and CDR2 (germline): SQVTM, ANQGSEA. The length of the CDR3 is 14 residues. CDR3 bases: TGCAGCGTTGAGGGACAGGGATCTTTTGGGGAGCAGTTCTTC. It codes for CSVEGQGSFGEQFF.

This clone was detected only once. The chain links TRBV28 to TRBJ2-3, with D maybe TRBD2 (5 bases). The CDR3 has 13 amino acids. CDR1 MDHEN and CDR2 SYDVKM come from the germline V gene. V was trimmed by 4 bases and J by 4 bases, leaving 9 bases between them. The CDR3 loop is CASSSRGPDTQYF. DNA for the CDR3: TGTGCCAGCAGTTCAAGAGGGCCAGATACGCAGTATTTT.

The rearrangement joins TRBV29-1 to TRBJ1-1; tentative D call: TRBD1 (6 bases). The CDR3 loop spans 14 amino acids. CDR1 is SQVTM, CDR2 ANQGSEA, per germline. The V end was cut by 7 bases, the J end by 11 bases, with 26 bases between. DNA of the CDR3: TGCAGCGCCCCTCTCGGTGTGGACAGCGAGCGGGCTTTCTTT. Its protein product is CSAPLGVDSERAFF.

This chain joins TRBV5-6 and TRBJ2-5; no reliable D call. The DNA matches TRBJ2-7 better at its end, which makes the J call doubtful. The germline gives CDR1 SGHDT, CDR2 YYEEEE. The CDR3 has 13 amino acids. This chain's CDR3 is CASSFGYHYEQYF. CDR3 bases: TGTGCCAGCAGCTTTGGCTATCACTACGAGCAGTACTTC.

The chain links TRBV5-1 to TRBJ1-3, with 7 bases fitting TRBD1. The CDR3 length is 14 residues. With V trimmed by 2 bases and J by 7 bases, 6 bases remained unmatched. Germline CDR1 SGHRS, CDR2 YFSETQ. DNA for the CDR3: TGCGCCAGCAGCTTAGGACAGGCCAGGAACACCATATATTTT. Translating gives CASSLGQARNTIYF.

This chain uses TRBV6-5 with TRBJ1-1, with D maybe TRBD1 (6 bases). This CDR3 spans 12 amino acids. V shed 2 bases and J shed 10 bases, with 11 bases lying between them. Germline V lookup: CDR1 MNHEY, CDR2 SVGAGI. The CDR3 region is CASSYDSRGAFF. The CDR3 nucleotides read TGTGCCAGCAGTTACGATTCCAGGGGAGCTTTCTTT.

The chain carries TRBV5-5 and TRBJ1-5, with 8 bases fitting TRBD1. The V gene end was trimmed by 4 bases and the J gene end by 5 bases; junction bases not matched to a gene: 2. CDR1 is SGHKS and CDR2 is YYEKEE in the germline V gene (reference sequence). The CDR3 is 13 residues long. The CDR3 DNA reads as TGTGCCAGCAGCGTACAGGGGGATCAGCCCCAGCATTTT. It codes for CASSVQGDQPQHF.

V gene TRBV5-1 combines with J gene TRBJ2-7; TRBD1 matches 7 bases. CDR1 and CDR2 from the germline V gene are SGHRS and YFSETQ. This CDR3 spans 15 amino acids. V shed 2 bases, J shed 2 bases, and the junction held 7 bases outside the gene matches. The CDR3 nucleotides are TGCGCCAGCAGCTTCGGGACAGTGGAAGCCTACGAGCAGTACTTC. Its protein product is CASSFGTVEAYEQYF.

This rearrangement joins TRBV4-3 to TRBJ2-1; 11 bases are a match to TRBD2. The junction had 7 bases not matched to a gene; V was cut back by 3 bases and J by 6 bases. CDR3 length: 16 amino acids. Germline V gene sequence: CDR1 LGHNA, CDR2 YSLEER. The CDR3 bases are TGCGCCAGCAGCCAGTCACTAGCGGGAGAGACCAATGAGCAGTTCTTC. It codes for CASSQSLAGETNEQFF.

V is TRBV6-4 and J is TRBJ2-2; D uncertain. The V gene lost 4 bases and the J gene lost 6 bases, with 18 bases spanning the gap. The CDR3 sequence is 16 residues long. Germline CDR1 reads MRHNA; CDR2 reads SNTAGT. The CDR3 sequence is CASSATAAALPGELFF. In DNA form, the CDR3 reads TGTGCCAGCAGTGCTACGGCGGCAGCGCTCCCCGGGGAGCTGTTTTTT.

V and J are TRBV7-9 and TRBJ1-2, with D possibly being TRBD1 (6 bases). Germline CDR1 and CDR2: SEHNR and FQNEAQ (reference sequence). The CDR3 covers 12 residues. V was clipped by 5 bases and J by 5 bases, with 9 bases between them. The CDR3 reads CASSEQGYGYTF. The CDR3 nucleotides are TGTGCCAGCAGCGAACAGGGTTATGGCTACACCTTC.

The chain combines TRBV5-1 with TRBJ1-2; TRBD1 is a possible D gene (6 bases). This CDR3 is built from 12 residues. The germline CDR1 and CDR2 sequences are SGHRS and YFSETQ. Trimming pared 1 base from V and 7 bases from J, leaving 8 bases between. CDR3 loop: CASSLQGLGYTF. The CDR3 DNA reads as TGCGCCAGCAGCTTGCAGGGGCTTGGCTACACCTTC.

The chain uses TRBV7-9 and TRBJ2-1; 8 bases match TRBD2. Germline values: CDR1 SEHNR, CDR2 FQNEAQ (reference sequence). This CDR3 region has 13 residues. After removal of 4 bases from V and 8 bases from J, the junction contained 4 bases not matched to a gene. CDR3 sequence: CASSWGLVDEQFF. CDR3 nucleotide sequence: TGTGCCAGCAGCTGGGGACTAGTCGATGAGCAGTTCTTC.

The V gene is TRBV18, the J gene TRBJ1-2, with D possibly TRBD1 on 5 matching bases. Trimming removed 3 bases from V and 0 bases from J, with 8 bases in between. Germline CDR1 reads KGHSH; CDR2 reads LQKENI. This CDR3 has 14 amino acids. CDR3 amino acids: CASSPGGANYGYTF. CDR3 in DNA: TGTGCCAGCTCACCTGGGGGGGCTAACTATGGCTACACCTTC.

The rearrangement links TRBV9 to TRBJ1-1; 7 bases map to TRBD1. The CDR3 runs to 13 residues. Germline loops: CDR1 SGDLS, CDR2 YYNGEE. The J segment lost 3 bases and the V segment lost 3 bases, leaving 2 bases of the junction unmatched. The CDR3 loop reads CASSAGGYTEAFF. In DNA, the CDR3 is TGTGCCAGCAGCGCAGGGGGGTACACTGAAGCTTTCTTT. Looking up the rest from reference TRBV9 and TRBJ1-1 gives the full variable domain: DSGVTQTPKHLITATGQRVTLRCSPRSGDLSVYWYQQSLDQGLQFLIQYYNGEERAKGNILERFSAQQFPDLHSELNLSSLELGDSALYFCASSAGGYTEAFFGQGTRLTVV.

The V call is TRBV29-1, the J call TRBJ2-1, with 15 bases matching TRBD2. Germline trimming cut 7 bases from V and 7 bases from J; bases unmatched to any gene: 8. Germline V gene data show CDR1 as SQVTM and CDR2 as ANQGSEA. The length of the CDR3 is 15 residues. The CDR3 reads CSARTSGRASNEQFF. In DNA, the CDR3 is TGCAGCGCTAGGACTAGCGGGAGGGCGTCGAATGAGCAGTTCTTC.